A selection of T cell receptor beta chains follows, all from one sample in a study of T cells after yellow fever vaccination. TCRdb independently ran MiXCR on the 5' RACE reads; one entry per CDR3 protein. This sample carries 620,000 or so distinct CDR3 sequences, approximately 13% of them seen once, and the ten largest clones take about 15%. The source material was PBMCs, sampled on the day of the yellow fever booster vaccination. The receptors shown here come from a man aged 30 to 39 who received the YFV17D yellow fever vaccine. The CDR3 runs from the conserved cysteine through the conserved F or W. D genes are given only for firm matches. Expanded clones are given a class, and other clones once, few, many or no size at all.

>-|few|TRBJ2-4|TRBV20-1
CSASNRQPAVPAKNIQYF
TGCAGTGCTAGTAATAGACAGCCTGCAGTCCCCGCCAAAAACATTCAGTACTTC
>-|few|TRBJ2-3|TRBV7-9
CASNTGPDTQYF
TGTGCCAGCAACACCGGGCCGGATACGCAGTATTTT
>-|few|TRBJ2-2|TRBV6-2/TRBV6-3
CASKTRDGELFF
TGTGCCAGCAAGACCCGCGACGGGGAGCTGTTTTTT
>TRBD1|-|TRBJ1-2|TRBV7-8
CASSPSRQGFYGYTF
TGTGCCAGCAGCCCCTCACGACAGGGCTTCTATGGCTACACCTTC
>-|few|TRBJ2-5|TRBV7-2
CASSLGVVGRETQYF
TGTGCCAGCAGCTTAGGTGTGGTGGGTAGGGAGACCCAGTACTTC
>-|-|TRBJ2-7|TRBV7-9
CASSLGMGKQYF
TGTGCCAGCAGCTTAGGGATGGGGAAGCAGTACTTC
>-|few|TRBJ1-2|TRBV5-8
CASTPKIAGYTF
TGTGCCAGCACCCCCAAGATAGCGGGCTACACCTTC
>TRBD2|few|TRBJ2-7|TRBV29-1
CSVFTRLAGKQYF
TGCAGCGTTTTTACCCGACTAGCGGGAAAGCAGTACTTC
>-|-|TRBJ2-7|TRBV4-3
CASSHRTKDEQYF
TGCGCCAGCAGCCATCGCACAAAAGACGAGCAGTACTTC
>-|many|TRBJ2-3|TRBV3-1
CASSPNWSTDTQYF
TGTGCCAGCAGCCCCAATTGGAGTACGGATACGCAGTATTTT
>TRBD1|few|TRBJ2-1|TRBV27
CASSSQGVNEQFF
TGTGCCAGCAGTTCTCAGGGGGTGAATGAGCAGTTCTTC
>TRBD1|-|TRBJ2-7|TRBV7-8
CASSPGGTGYEQYF
TGTGCCAGCAGCCCCGGGGGGACAGGGTACGAGCAGTACTTC
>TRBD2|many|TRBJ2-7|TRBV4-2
CASSQDQTSGSFEQYF
TGTGCCAGCAGCCAAGATCAGACTAGCGGGAGTTTCGAGCAGTACTTC
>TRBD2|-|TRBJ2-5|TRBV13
CTISLKGTSGRGRETQYF
TGTACCATCAGCCTAAAAGGGACTAGCGGGAGGGGTAGGGAGACCCAGTACTTC
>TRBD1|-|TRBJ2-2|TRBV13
CASSSGQTNTGELFF
TGTGCCAGCAGCTCGGGACAGACGAACACCGGGGAGCTGTTTTTT
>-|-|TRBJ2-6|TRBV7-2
CASSIQFSGANVLTF
TGTGCCAGCAGCATACAGTTCTCTGGGGCCAACGTCCTGACTTTC
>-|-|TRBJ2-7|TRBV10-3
CAISESSVSPYEQYF
TGTGCCATCAGTGAGTCGAGTGTCTCCCCCTACGAGCAGTACTTC
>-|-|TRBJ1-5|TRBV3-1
CASSQSYRPGRNNQPQHF
TGTGCCAGCAGCCAATCTTACAGACCGGGACGGAACAATCAGCCCCAGCATTTT